This is a list of T cell receptor beta chains from one sample in a study of T-cell reconstitution after alpha-beta-depleted transplantation in children. MiXCR was run by TCRdb on the PCR reads, yielding one entry per CDR3 protein. The table records approximately 640,000 distinct CDR3 sequences, 16% of them present only once. The input for sequencing was PBMCs from the stem cell graft donor, taken from the stem cell graft. These receptors originate from a human donor who donated a stem cell graft to a child with acute myeloid leukemia. Both conserved end residues are part of each CDR3. D genes are given only for firm matches. The size field is filled for only some rows; it gives once, few, many or a size class.

j_gene	d_gene	abundance	v_gene	CDR3nt	CDR3aa
TRBJ1-6	NA	NA	TRBV20-1	TGCAGTGCCCCCACACAAGAGGGTTCACCCCTCCACTTT	CSAPTQEGSPLHF
TRBJ2-3	NA	many	TRBV29-1	TGCAGCGTTGAACGGCAGGGAGGTACGCAGTATTTT	CSVERQGGTQYF
TRBJ2-1	NA	many	TRBV5-1	TGCGCCAGCAGCGTGGGCAGGGGGGTGAATGAGCAGTTCTTC	CASSVGRGVNEQFF
TRBJ2-2	NA	NA	TRBV4-1	TGCGCCAGCGCCCAGGAGAACACCGGGGAGCTGTTTTTT	CASAQENTGELFF
TRBJ1-1	NA	many	TRBV6-1	TGTGCCAGCAGTCCCGAGAGGGCTTACACTGAAGCTTTCTTT	CASSPERAYTEAFF
TRBJ1-2	NA	many	TRBV20-1	TGCAGTGCTAGAGATCTTTTTTTTACAGGTCGCAATGGCTACACCTTC	CSARDLFFTGRNGYTF
TRBJ2-1	NA	many	TRBV5-4	TGTGCCAGCAGCTTATACCAGAGCTCCTACAATGAGCAGTTCTTC	CASSLYQSSYNEQFF
TRBJ2-3	NA	few	TRBV5-1	TGCGCCAGCAGCTGGGCAGATACGCAGTATTTT	CASSWADTQYF
TRBJ1-2	TRBD1	many	TRBV6-5	TGTGCCAGCAGTTACACCCAACAGGGGAACTATGGCTACACCTTC	CASSYTQQGNYGYTF
TRBJ1-4	TRBD1	NA	TRBV7-8	TGTGCCAGCAGCTTACTCGGACAGGGAGATGAAAAACTGTTTTTT	CASSLLGQGDEKLFF
TRBJ1-3	NA	many	TRBV12-3/TRBV12-4	TGTGCCAGCAGTTTTGGGGGGCCTGGAAACACCATATATTTT	CASSFGGPGNTIYF
TRBJ2-7	NA	many	TRBV7-2	TGTGCCAGCAGCTTGTCAGGGAACGAGCAGTACTTC	CASSLSGNEQYF
TRBJ2-1	TRBD2	NA	TRBV12-3/TRBV12-4	TGTGCCAGCAGTTTAGCTCTAGCGGGTGAGCAGTTCTTC	CASSLALAGEQFF
TRBJ2-7	NA	many	TRBV29-1	TGCAGCGTCCGAATTGGAGGGGACGAGCAGTACTTC	CSVRIGGDEQYF